Described below is a single TCR beta chain sequence and its context. Its antigen is currently unknown. Trimming took 1 base from V and 3 from J; bases not matched to a gene: 5. Germline loops: CDR1 SNHLY, CDR2 FYNNEI. The CDR3 runs 17 residues. The data were obtained in a study of cytotoxic CD8 clonotypes in ibrutinib-treated CLL. Overall study results and limits: Rare overall, public clonotypes shrank or held steady under therapy.

Libraries were prepared by immunoSEQ multiplex PCR; TCRdb keeps only in-frame clonotypes and omits some of them. The table lists fewer than 70,000 clones, over 60% of them singletons. The sequencing here drew on PBMCs, taken after 12 months of ibrutinib treatment. This clonotype originated in a human donor with chronic lymphocytic leukemia. V and J are TRBV2 and TRBJ2-2; TRBD2 aligns across 10 bases. CDR3 coding DNA: TGTGCCAGCAGTGAAGTGGGGCTAGCGGGAGACACCGGGGAGCTGTTTTTT. Its translation is CASSEVGLAGDTGELFF.